This T cell receptor beta chain was found in a study of cytomegalovirus exposure and HLA in healthy donors. The V gene's germline CDR1 is MNHEY and CDR2 SMNVEV (reference sequence). This CDR3 comprises 13 residues. The V and J ends lost 6 bases and 4 bases respectively, with 12 bases between them. With 60 Vbeta and 13 Jbeta primers, the PCR was carried out. TCRdb keeps only in-frame clones here, not all; method: immunoSEQ multiplex PCR. The sample yields about 130,000 clones, about 80% seen once. The TCR originated in a man aged 25-40 years in good health. The rearrangement links TRBV27 to TRBJ2-5, with D unresolved. The sample consisted of PBMCs. CDR3 sequence: CASSLRPGETQYF. In DNA, the CDR3 is TGTGCCAGCAGCCTCAGGCCCGGAGAGACCCAGTACTTC.